Following are 2 T cell receptor beta chains from one sample sequenced in a study of blood T cell repertoires in COVID-19. Measured with immunoSEQ multiplex PCR; TCRdb has only the in-frame clones, and not every one. The table lists 250,000 to 300,000 clones, roughly 87% of them singletons. The sequenced sample consisted of peripheral blood. All receptors come from a woman in her forties or fifties who had recovered from COVID-19.

The rearrangement links TRBV28 to TRBJ2-1; TRBD1 matches at 7 bases. The V and J ends lost 5 bases and 9 bases, in that order; junction bases with no gene match: 13. CDR3 length: 15 residues. Germline V gives CDR1 MDHEN, CDR2 SYDVKM. The CDR3 region is CASSGGQWASFEQFF. Here the CDR3 DNA reads TGTGCCAGCAGTGGGGGACAGTGGGCCTCGTTTGAGCAGTTCTTC.

This clone is a singleton in its sample. This chain uses TRBV7-2 with TRBJ2-7; tentatively, D is TRBD2 (6 bases). CDR1 is SGHTA, CDR2 FQGNSA, per germline. The CDR3 runs 16 residues. Trimming stripped 5 bases from V and 2 bases from J, with 19 bases between. The CDR3 DNA reads TGTGCCAGCAGCCCCACTTTAGCGGTCCGCGCCTACGAGCAGTACTTC. It encodes CASSPTLAVRAYEQYF. The whole variable domain, filled in from reference TRBV7-2 and TRBJ2-7, reads GAGVSQSPSNKVTEKGKDVELRCDPISGHTALYWYRQSLGQGLEFLIYFQGNSAPDKSGLPSDRFSAERTGGSVSTLTIQRTQQEDSAVYLCASSPTLAVRAYEQYFGPGTRLTVT.